What follows are 20 T cell receptor beta chains derived from one specimen sequenced in a study of breast tumors, draining lymph nodes, adjacent tissues. From the multiplex PCR reads, TCRdb called clonotypes with MiXCR, one entry per CDR3 protein. The sample includes 30,000 to 40,000 distinct CDR3 sequences, around a third seen only once; the top ten take roughly a tenth. Sequencing input: breast tumor tissue. These receptors were obtained from a female donor with breast cancer. Some clones in this sample may be carry-over from other donors' samples.

This clonotype was counted ten times or more. For the CDR3, the DNA is TGTGCCACAGCCCGTGCCCCCGGTTATAATCAGCCCCAGCATTTT. This gives the protein CATARAPGYNQPQHF. The chain couples TRBV15 to TRBJ1-5; D unresolved. The CDR3 totals 15 residues. Germline CDR1 reads LNHNV; CDR2 reads YYDKDF (reference sequence). Deletions cut 9 bases from V and 4 bases from J, with 19 bases between.

Turning to this clonotype: This may be a read error, as it is one base from a much larger clone. The chain employs TRBV4-2 and TRBJ2-1; D unclear. Germline CDR1 LGHNA, CDR2 YNFKEQ. This CDR3 comprises 17 residues. Deletions cut 4 bases from V and 6 bases from J, with 22 bases between. This CDR3 is CASSPWTTSTVPNEQFF. Here the CDR3 DNA reads TGTGCCAGCAGCCCCTGGACCACCTCCACCGTACCCAATGAGCAGTTCTTC.

This rearrangement joins TRBV28 to TRBJ2-5; D gene uncertain. Germline V CDR1 and CDR2: MDHEN, SYDVKM. This CDR3 spans 15 amino acids. Trimming took off 6 bases at V and 5 bases at J, with 19 bases between the two ends. The CDR3 sequence is CASRGSLEETETQYF. CDR3 nucleotides: TGTGCCAGCAGGGGCTCTTTGGAAGAAACGGAGACCCAGTACTTC.

This chain uses TRBV28 with TRBJ2-5; a possible D gene is TRBD2 (7 bases). The germline V gene has CDR1 MDHEN and CDR2 SYDVKM. The CDR3 is made up of 17 amino acids. V gave up 2 bases and J gave up 5 bases, with 21 bases separating them. The CDR3 sequence is CASSLRGGPGIRETQYF. In nucleotides, the CDR3 is TGTGCCAGCAGTTTAAGGGGGGGGCCAGGGATCCGGGAGACCCAGTACTTC.

Regarding this clonotype: No conserved phenylalanine or tryptophan ends this CDR3, so it is likely a read error. V is TRBV20-1 and J is TRBJ1-6; D ambiguous. CDR1 DFQATT and CDR2 SNEGSKA come from the germline V gene (reference sequence). The CDR3 is 13 residues long. Between the trimmed V and J ends, which lost 3 bases and 5 bases, there was a span of 8 bases. The CDR3 region has the DNA TGCAGTGCTAGGGTTAGTGATAATTCACCCCTCCACTGT. Amino acids: CSARVSDNSPLHC.

This clonotype was observed at least ten times. The genes are TRBV9 and TRBJ2-1; 10 bases are a match to TRBD2. Germline V gives CDR1 SGDLS, CDR2 YYNGEE. This CDR3 is built from 15 residues. Unmatched junction bases numbered 4, after V lost 0 bases and J lost 7 bases. CDR3 sequence (DNA): TGTGCCAGCAGCGTAGGAGCGGGAGGGGGGAATGAGCAGTTCTTC. Translating gives CASSVGAGGGNEQFF.

This clonotype was counted at least ten times. This chain uses TRBV20-1 with TRBJ2-1; D perhaps matches TRBD1 (6 bases). Trimming removed 1 base from V and 5 bases from J, with 18 bases in between. Per the germline V gene, CDR1 is DFQATT and CDR2 is SNEGSKA (reference sequence). This CDR3 is built from 16 residues. The DNA for the CDR3 is TGCAGTGCTAGAGGGTCCAGAGGGGGTTGGGACAATGAGCAGTTCTTC. Residues: CSARGSRGGWDNEQFF.

This clonotype has a count of ten or more. V is TRBV5-5 and J is TRBJ2-7, with 9 positions matching TRBD1. The CDR3 covers 15 residues. In germline, CDR1 is SGHKS, CDR2 YYEKEE (reference sequence). V shed 4 bases, J shed 2 bases, and the junction held 7 bases outside the gene matches. The CDR3 region has the DNA TGTGCCAGCAGCCCGGGGGACAGGGTCCCCTACGAGCAGTACTTC. Encoded protein: CASSPGDRVPYEQYF.

This clonotype was counted at least ten times. V and J are TRBV6-6 and TRBJ1-5; D call uncertain. CDR3 length equals 15 residues. Trimming stripped 6 bases from V and 0 bases from J, with 12 bases between. Germline lookup yields CDR1 MNHNY and CDR2 SVGAGI (reference sequence). The CDR3 reads CASSLTWGSNQPQHF. CDR3 in DNA: TGTGCCAGCAGCCTAACCTGGGGTAGCAATCAGCCCCAGCATTTT.

This clonotype was counted ten times or more. The chain carries TRBV19 and TRBJ2-1; the match to TRBD2 covers 7 bases. Trimming at V came to 5 bases and at J to 4 bases, leaving 5 bases not matched to a gene. CDR1 is LNHDA, CDR2 SQIVND, per germline (reference sequence). The CDR3 has 14 residues. The CDR3 nucleotides read TGTGCCAGTAGTGGGGGGGGGAAATACAATGAGCAGTTCTTC. This encodes CASSGGGKYNEQFF.

This clonotype was observed many times. The genes are TRBV20-1 and TRBJ2-3, with 9 positions matching TRBD2. Germline values: CDR1 DFQATT, CDR2 SNEGSKA (reference sequence). V trimming: 1 base; J trimming: 2 bases; junction bases outside the gene matches: 19. The CDR3 contains 20 residues. This chain's CDR3 is CSARAPGGQREAPNTDTQYF. CDR3 DNA: TGCAGTGCTAGAGCCCCGGGGGGTCAGCGGGAGGCCCCAAACACAGATACGCAGTATTTT.

This clonotype showed up many times. This chain connects TRBV7-2 to TRBJ1-5; D may be TRBD1 (5 bases). V lost 2 bases and J lost 3, with 11 bases in between. CDR1 is SGHTA, CDR2 FQGNSA, per germline. This CDR3 comprises 15 residues. CDR3 protein: CASSLPGGANQPQHF. Written as DNA, the CDR3 is TGTGCCAGCAGCTTACCCGGGGGAGCCAATCAGCCCCAGCATTTT.

This clonotype was seen repeatedly, ten times or more. This sequence joins TRBV2 and TRBJ1-2, with TRBD1 matching 10 bases. After removal of 10 bases from V and 0 bases from J, the junction contained 11 bases not matched to a gene. In germline, CDR1 is SNHLY, CDR2 FYNNEI. This CDR3 spans 16 amino acids. CDR3 in amino acids: CATLLRDRGTNYGYTF. CDR3 in DNA: TGTGCCACTCTTCTCCGGGACAGGGGAACTAACTATGGCTACACCTTC.

The table lists this clonotype with many counts. CDR3 DNA sequence: TGTGCCAGCAGCCAAGATGAGGGGGCAAGTTCACCCCTCCACTTT. This sequence encodes CASSQDEGASSPLHF. The rearrangement joins TRBV3-1 to TRBJ1-6; TRBD1 agrees at 7 bases. J gave up 9 bases and V 0 bases, and 5 bases lay outside the gene matches. Germline CDR1 is LGHDT and CDR2 is YNNKEL (reference sequence). This CDR3 is built from 15 residues.

The sample holds many counts of this clonotype. V gene TRBV20-1 combines with J gene TRBJ2-7, with D uncertain. Germline lookup yields CDR1 DFQATT and CDR2 SNEGSKA (reference sequence). Trimming shortened V by 0 bases and J by 0 bases, and 9 bases separated the two germline ends. The CDR3 consists of 14 residues. CDR3 in DNA: TGCAGTGCTAGAGATGGTCAGCACTCCTACGAGCAGTACTTC. Protein product: CSARDGQHSYEQYF.

This clonotype was counted a single time. Mismatch with germline at one junction end may stem from a read error. The gene calls are TRBV18 and TRBJ2-5, with D perhaps TRBD1 or TRBD2 (5 bases each). The CDR3 is 16 amino acids. The V gene's germline CDR1 is KGHSH and CDR2 LQKENI. CDR3: CASSPSRRESQGTQYF. The CDR3 region has the DNA TGTGCCAGCTCACCCTCACGCAGGGAGTCCCAAGGGACCCAGTACTTC.

Turning to this clonotype: A much larger clone differs from this one at a single base, so this may be a read error. This chain links TRBV6-6 with TRBJ2-3; TRBD1 matches at 7 bases. This CDR3 contains 15 residues. V trimming: 5 bases; J trimming: 1 base; junction bases outside the gene matches: 6. Germline V gene lookup returns CDR1 MNHNY and CDR2 SVGAGI (reference sequence). DNA for the CDR3: TGTGCCAGCAGTCTCGGGACAGCTGGCACAGATACGCAGTATTTT. Amino acid sequence: CASSLGTAGTDTQYF.

V is TRBV20-1 and J is TRBJ1-2; 8 bases align to TRBD1. Germline-derived CDR1 and CDR2 are DFQATT and SNEGSKA (reference sequence). With V trimmed by 0 bases and J by 2 bases, 8 bases remained unmatched. This CDR3 comprises 16 residues. The CDR3 reads CSARDRGDRRNYGYTF. The DNA for the CDR3 is TGCAGTGCTAGAGATCGGGGGGACAGGAGAAACTATGGCTACACCTTC.

This clonotype showed up many times. CDR3 sequence (DNA): TGTGCCAGCAGCCTACAGGGAAGGGGCAATCAGCCCCAGCATTTT. This translates into CASSLQGRGNQPQHF. The V and J genes are TRBV6-6 and TRBJ1-5; TRBD1 is a possible D gene (6 bases). With 6 bases removed from V and 2 bases from J, the gap between germline ends came to 14 bases. The CDR3 runs 15 residues. Germline V gene data show CDR1 as MNHNY and CDR2 as SVGAGI (reference sequence).

In this sample, this clonotype turned up many times. CDR3 loop: CASSEWGGIYYEQYF. The CDR3 nucleotides are TGTGCCAGCAGTGAATGGGGGGGCATTTACTACGAGCAGTACTTC. The V call is TRBV6-1, the J call TRBJ2-7; maybe TRBD2 (7 bases). CDR3 length: 15 residues. Germline loops: CDR1 MNHNS, CDR2 SASEGT. The V and J ends lost 2 bases and 3 bases respectively, with 14 bases between them.